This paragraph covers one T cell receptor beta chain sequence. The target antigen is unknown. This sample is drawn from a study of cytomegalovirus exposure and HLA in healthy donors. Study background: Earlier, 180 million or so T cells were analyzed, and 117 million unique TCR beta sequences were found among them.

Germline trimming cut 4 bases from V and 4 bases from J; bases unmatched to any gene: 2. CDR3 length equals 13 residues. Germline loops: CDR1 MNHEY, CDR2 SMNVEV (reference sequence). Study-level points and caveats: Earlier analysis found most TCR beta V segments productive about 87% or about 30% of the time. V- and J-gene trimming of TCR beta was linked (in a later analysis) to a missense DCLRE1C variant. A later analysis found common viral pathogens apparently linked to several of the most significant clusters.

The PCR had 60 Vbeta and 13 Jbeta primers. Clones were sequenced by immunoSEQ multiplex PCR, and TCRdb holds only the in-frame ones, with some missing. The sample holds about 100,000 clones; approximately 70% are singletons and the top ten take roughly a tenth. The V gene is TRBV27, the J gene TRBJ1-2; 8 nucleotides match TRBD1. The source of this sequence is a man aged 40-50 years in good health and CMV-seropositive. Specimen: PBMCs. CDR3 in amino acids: CASSWTGSYGYTF. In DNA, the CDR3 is TGTGCCAGCAGTTGGACAGGGAGCTATGGCTACACCTTC.